This T cell receptor (beta chain) was recovered during a study of blood T cell repertoires in COVID-19. Study at large: Researchers got acute and convalescent COVID-19 samples from the United States, Italy and Spain.

Profiling relied on immunoSEQ multiplex PCR, and the TCRdb table lists in-frame clones only, not all of them. The sample has about 210,000 clones, roughly 82% seen once. Participants spanned ages about 18 to 95 years and resided in about 25 US areas. Cohorts were assigned according to the clinical history that participants reported. The V end lost 7 bases, the J end lost 5 bases, and 14 bases lay between the germline ends. This CDR3 spans 14 amino acids. CDR1 and CDR2 (germline): MNHEY, SMNVEV (reference sequence). The sequenced sample consisted of PBMCs or T cells enriched from blood (not recorded which). This sequence originates from a man aged 40-49 years with acute COVID-19. The rearrangement links TRBV27 to TRBJ2-2, with TRBD2 as a possible D gene (6 bases). Written as DNA, the CDR3 is TGTGCCAGCACCCCTCCGGGGGAGACCGGGGAGCTGTTTTTT. Protein sequence: CASTPPGETGELFF.